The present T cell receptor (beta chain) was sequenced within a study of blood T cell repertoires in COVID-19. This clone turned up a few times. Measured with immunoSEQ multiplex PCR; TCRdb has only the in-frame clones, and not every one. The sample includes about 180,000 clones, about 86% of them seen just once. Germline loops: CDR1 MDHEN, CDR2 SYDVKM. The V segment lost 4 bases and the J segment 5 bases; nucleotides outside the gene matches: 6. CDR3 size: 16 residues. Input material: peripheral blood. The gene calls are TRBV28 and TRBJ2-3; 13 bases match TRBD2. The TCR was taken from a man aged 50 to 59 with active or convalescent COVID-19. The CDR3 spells CASSSRLAGGLDTQYF. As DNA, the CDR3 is TGTGCCAGCAGTTCACGACTAGCGGGGGGATTAGATACGCAGTATTTT.